These 19 T cell receptor beta chains were all obtained from the same sample, sequenced in a study of glioma-infiltrating T cells after dendritic cell vaccination. Time point denoted: after dendritic cell vaccination, including at tumor progression/relapse. Here immunoSEQ multiplex PCR was the method, and the copy in TCRdb shows in-frame clones only, minus some. The repertoire consists of almost 90,000 clones, with over 80% occurring once and the leading ten covering roughly 6.8%. Specimen: blood, collected after dendritic cell vaccination. The receptors stem from a human donor with glioblastoma.

This clone was detected once. V usage is TRBV7-2 and J usage is TRBJ1-1; perhaps TRBD1 as D (5 bases). Per the germline V gene, CDR1 is SGHTA and CDR2 is FQGNSA. This CDR3 is built from 16 residues. V gave up 1 base and J gave up 0 bases, with 12 bases separating them. CDR3 DNA: TGTGCCAGCAGCTTAGGAACCGGGGGTTTGAACACTGAAGCTTTCTTT. Translating it yields CASSLGTGGLNTEAFF.

This chain links TRBV2 with TRBJ2-7; maybe TRBD1 (5 bases). CDR3 length: 12 amino acids. V lost 3 bases, J lost 5 bases, and 8 bases lay in between. The germline CDR1 and CDR2 sequences are SNHLY and FYNNEI. The CDR3 DNA reads as TGTGCCAGCAGTGACTCAGGGAACGAGCAGTACTTC. The encoded protein is CASSDSGNEQYF.

About this clone itself: The DNA is left out, because the CDR3 cannot be placed on it with certainty; the CDR3 is given as TCRdb lists it. The rearrangement joins TRBV19 to TRBJ1-3. CDR1 is LNHDA and CDR2 is SQIVND in the germline V gene (reference sequence). With termini counted, the CDR3 has 13 amino acids. The CDR3 spells CASTSGAGNTIYF.

The chain is built from TRBV28 and TRBJ1-2, with 7 nucleotides matching TRBD1. CDR1 is MDHEN and CDR2 is SYDVKM in the germline V gene. The CDR3 runs 16 residues. V was clipped by 2 bases and J by 4 bases; unmatched bases: 10. CDR3 amino acids: CASSLGTAKNTYGYTF. For the CDR3, the DNA is TGTGCCAGCAGTTTAGGGACAGCGAAAAACACCTATGGCTACACCTTC.

The chain has TRBV6-5 and TRBJ2-1, with 7 bases lining up with TRBD1. The CDR3 is made up of 13 amino acids. Germline V CDR1 and CDR2: MNHEY, SVGAGI. V gave up 5 bases and J gave up 7 bases; unmatched junction bases: 5. CDR3 region: CASSRGLENEQFF. The DNA of the CDR3 is TGTGCCAGCAGTAGGGGGCTGGAAAATGAGCAGTTCTTC.

On this clone: Other DNA sequences in this specimen translate into the identical CDR3. The chain links TRBV7-6 to TRBJ2-5, with 7 bases fitting TRBD2. The J segment lost 3 bases and the V segment lost 1 base, leaving 2 bases of the junction unmatched. Germline assignment: CDR1 SGHVS and CDR2 FNYEAQ. The CDR3 has 14 residues. The CDR3 bases are TGTGCCAGCAGCTTAGGGGGAGGGAAAGAGACCCAGTACTTC. Translated: CASSLGGGKETQYF.

This clone occurred once. The chain carries TRBV7-2 and TRBJ2-1, with 10 positions matching TRBD2. The CDR3 covers 16 residues. Per germline, CDR1 SGHTA and CDR2 FQGNSA. With V trimmed by 2 bases and J by 3 bases, 4 bases remained unmatched. The CDR3 nucleotides are TGTGCCAGCAGCTTAAGTTCTAGCGGGAGCTACAATGAGCAGTTCTTC. Protein: CASSLSSSGSYNEQFF.

The sample holds a few counts of this clone. CDR3 amino acids: CASSLVGGQEAFF. In DNA form, the CDR3 reads TGCGCCAGCAGCTTGGTTGGAGGCCAGGAAGCTTTCTTT. The chain carries TRBV5-1 and TRBJ1-1; D remains ambiguous. The CDR3 consists of 13 residues. Trimming stripped 0 bases from V and 8 bases from J, with 11 bases between. CDR1 SGHRS and CDR2 YFSETQ come from the germline V gene.

This clone was detected only once. CDR3 loop: CASNKGLSTDTQYF. In nucleotides, the CDR3 is TGTGCCAGCAACAAGGGACTAAGCACAGATACGCAGTATTTT. The chain has TRBV7-2 and TRBJ2-3; 7 nucleotides line up with TRBD2. This CDR3 region has 14 residues. The V segment lost 7 bases and the J segment 0 bases; nucleotides outside the gene matches: 4. CDR1 and CDR2 from the germline V gene are SGHTA and FQGNSA.

V gene TRBV2 combines with J gene TRBJ1-3, with D unclear. Between the trimmed V and J ends, which lost 2 bases and 4 bases, there was a span of 9 bases. This CDR3 spans 14 amino acids. Germline V CDR1 and CDR2: SNHLY, FYNNEI. This CDR3 reads CASSERGLGNTIYF. CDR3 in DNA: TGTGCCAGCAGTGAACGCGGGTTGGGAAACACCATATATTTT.

The gene calls are TRBV7-2 and TRBJ1-1; D is perhaps TRBD1 (6 bases). The V gene lost 5 bases and the J gene lost 3 bases, with 13 bases spanning the gap. In germline, CDR1 is SGHTA, CDR2 FQGNSA. The CDR3 consists of 14 residues. This CDR3 reads CASSVTGPDTEAFF. CDR3 sequence (DNA): TGTGCCAGCAGCGTAACAGGGCCGGACACTGAAGCTTTCTTT.

The rearrangement joins TRBV19 to TRBJ1-5; 9 bases fit TRBD1. The CDR3 has 16 amino acids. Germline V lookup: CDR1 LNHDA, CDR2 SQIVND (reference sequence). Trimming at V came to 4 bases and at J to 7 bases, leaving 11 bases not matched to a gene. The CDR3 loop is CASSTTGTGFGQPQHF. Written as DNA, the CDR3 is TGTGCCAGTAGTACCACCGGGACAGGGTTTGGACAGCCCCAGCATTTT.

This clone was seen once. This chain connects TRBV5-1 to TRBJ1-4; 9 positions agree with TRBD1. The CDR3 is 15 residues long. Germline V gene lookup returns CDR1 SGHRS and CDR2 YFSETQ. V lost 1 base and J lost 5; bases outside the gene matches: 3. The CDR3 reads CASSLKGTGNEKLFF. CDR3 DNA sequence: TGCGCCAGCAGCTTGAAAGGGACAGGGAATGAAAAACTGTTTTTT.

Worth noting for this clone: The same CDR3 arises from other DNA sequences in this sample as well. This CDR3 is CASSVGTGYYGYTF. CDR3 DNA: TGCGCCAGCTCGGTGGGGACAGGGTACTATGGCTACACCTTC. V is TRBV5-1 and J is TRBJ1-2, with TRBD1 identical over 9 bases. Germline CDR1 is SGHRS and CDR2 is YFSETQ. This CDR3 has 14 amino acids. The V and J ends lost 7 bases and 3 bases, in that order; junction bases with no gene match: 7.

The chain has TRBV2 and TRBJ2-2; 9 bases line up with TRBD2. Germline-derived CDR1 and CDR2 are SNHLY and FYNNEI. After removal of 6 bases from V and 0 bases from J, the junction contained 8 bases not matched to a gene. CDR3 size: 17 residues. The CDR3 sequence is CASRAAAGGPNTGELFF. The DNA for the CDR3 is TGTGCCAGCAGGGCGGCGGCGGGGGGGCCGAACACCGGGGAGCTGTTTTTT. Drawing the rest from reference TRBV2 and TRBJ2-2, the complete variable domain is EPEVTQTPSHQVTQMGQEVILRCVPISNHLYFYWYRQILGQKVEFLVSFYNNEISEKSEIFDDQFSVERPDGSNFTLKIRSTKLEDSAMYFCASRAAAGGPNTGELFFGEGSRLTVL.

The V call is TRBV7-9, the J call TRBJ1-2, with 12 bases lining up with TRBD1. V shed 0 bases and J 5 bases; nucleotides not matched to a gene: 7. Germline V gene lookup returns CDR1 SEHNR and CDR2 FQNEAQ (reference sequence). This CDR3 comprises 17 residues. CDR3: CASSLAAGTGGRYGYTF. CDR3 nucleotide sequence: TGTGCCAGCAGCTTAGCCGCCGGGACAGGGGGCCGGTATGGCTACACCTTC.

J is TRBJ1-5 and V is TRBV7-8; D possibly corresponds to TRBD1 (5 bases). V dropped 7 bases and J dropped 6 bases, with 13 bases sitting between them. This CDR3 has 13 residues. Per germline, CDR1 SGHVS and CDR2 FQNEAQ. This CDR3 is CASTGGRFQPQHF. The CDR3 DNA is TGTGCCAGCACCGGGGGAAGATTTCAGCCCCAGCATTTT.

This chain uses TRBV6-5 with TRBJ1-1, with D possibly being TRBD1 (5 bases). Germline CDR1 and CDR2: MNHEY and SVGAGI. CDR3 length: 13 amino acids. V lost 5 bases and J lost 5, with 12 bases in between. The DNA of the CDR3 is TGTGCCAGCAGTGCCCCAGGGATGACTGAAGCTTTCTTT. Translated: CASSAPGMTEAFF.

V usage is TRBV19 and J usage is TRBJ1-1; no definite D call. This CDR3 comprises 13 residues. Trimming stripped 7 bases from V and 8 bases from J, with 17 bases between. In germline, CDR1 is LNHDA, CDR2 SQIVND (reference sequence). CDR3 DNA sequence: TGTGCCAGTACCCCACGTGGGCGATACGAAGCTTTCTTT. This codes for CASTPRGRYEAFF.